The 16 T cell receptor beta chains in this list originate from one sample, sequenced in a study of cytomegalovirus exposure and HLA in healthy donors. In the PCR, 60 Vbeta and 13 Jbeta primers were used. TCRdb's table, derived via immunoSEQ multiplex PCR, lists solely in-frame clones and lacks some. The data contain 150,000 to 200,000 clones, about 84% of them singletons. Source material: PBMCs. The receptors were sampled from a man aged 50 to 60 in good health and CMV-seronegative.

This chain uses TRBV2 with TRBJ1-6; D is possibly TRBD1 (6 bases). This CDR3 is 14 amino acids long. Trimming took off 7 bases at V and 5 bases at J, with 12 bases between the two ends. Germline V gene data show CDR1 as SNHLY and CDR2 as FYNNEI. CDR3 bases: TGTGCCAGCACTGGACAGACGAATAATTCACCCCTCCACTTT. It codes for CASTGQTNNSPLHF.

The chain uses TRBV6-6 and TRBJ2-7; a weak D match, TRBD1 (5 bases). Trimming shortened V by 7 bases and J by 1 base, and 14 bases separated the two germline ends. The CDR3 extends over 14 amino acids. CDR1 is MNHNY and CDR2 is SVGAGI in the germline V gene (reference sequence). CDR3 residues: CASTLGVGSYEQYF. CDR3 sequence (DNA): TGTGCCAGCACCCTAGGGGTAGGGTCCTACGAGCAGTACTTC.

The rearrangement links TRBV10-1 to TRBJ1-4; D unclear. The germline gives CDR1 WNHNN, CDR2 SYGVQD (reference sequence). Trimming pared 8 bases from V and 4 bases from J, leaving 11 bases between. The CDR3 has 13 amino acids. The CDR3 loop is CASPGSLNEKLFF. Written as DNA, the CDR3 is TGCGCCAGCCCTGGGAGCCTTAATGAAAAACTGTTTTTT.

The CDR3 protein is CASSAQVSGNTIYF. The CDR3 DNA reads TGTGCCAGCAGTGCCCAGGTCTCTGGAAACACCATATATTTT. The genes are TRBV6-1 and TRBJ1-3; no definite D call. CDR3 length equals 14 residues. Looked up from germline, CDR1 is MNHNS and CDR2 is SASEGT. The V end was cut by 4 bases, the J end by 0 bases, with 7 bases between.

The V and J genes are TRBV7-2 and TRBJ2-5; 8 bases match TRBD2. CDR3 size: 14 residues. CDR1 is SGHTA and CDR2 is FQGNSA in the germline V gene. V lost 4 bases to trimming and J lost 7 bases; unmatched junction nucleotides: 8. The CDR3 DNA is TGTGCCAGCAGCTCCTCCTCGGGACTAGGGACCCAGTACTTC. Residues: CASSSSSGLGTQYF.

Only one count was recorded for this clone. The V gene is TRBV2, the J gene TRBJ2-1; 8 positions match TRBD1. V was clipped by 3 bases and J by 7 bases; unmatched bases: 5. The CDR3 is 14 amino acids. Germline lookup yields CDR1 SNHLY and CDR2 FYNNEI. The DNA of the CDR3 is TGTGCCAGCAGTGAGGCAGGGGGCTGGAATGAGCAGTTCTTC. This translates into CASSEAGGWNEQFF.

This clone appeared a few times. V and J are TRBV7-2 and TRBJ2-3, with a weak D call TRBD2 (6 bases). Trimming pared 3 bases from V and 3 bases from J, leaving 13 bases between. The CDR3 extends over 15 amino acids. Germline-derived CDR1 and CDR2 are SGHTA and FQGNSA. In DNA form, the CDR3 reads TGTGCCAGCAGCTTCAGCGCCGCGGGGACAGATACGCAGTATTTT. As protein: CASSFSAAGTDTQYF.

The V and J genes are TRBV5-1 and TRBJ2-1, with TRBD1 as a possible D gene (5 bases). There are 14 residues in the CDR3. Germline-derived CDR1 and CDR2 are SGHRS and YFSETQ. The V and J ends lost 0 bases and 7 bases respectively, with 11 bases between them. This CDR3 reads CASSLGVAGNEQFF. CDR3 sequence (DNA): TGCGCCAGCAGCTTGGGGGTCGCAGGGAATGAGCAGTTCTTC.

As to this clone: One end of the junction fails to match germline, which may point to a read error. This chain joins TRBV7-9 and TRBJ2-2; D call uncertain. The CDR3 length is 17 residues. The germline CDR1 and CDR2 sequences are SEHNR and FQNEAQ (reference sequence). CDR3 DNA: TGTTCCAGCAGCCTTGACACTCACTTGACGAACACCGGGGAGCTGTTTTTT. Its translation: CSSSLDTHLTNTGELFF.

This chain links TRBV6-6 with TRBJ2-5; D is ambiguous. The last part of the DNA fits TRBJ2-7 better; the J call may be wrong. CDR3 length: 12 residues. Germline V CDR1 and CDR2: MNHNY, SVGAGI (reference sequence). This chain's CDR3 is CASSPFSYEQYF. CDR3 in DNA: TGTGCCAGCAGCCCCTTCTCCTACGAGCAGTACTTC.

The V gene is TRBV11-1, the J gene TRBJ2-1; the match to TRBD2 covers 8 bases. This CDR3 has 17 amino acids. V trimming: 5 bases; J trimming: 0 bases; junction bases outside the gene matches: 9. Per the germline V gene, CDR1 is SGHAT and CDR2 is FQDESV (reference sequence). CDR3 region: CASSARLAMSSYNEQFF. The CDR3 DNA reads TGTGCCAGCAGCGCACGACTAGCGATGAGCTCCTACAATGAGCAGTTCTTC.

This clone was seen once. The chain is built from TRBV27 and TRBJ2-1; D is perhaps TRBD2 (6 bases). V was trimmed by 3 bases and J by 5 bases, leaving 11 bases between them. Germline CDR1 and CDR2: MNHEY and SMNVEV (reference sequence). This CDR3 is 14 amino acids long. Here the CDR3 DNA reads TGTGCCAGCAGTTTCTGGGACTCACACAATGAGCAGTTCTTC. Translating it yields CASSFWDSHNEQFF.

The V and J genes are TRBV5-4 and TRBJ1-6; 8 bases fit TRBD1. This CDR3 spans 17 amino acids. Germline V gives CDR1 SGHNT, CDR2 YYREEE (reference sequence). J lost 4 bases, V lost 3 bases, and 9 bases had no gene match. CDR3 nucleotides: TGTGCCAGCAGCTCTCTAGGACAGGGTGGATATAATTCACCCCTCCACTTT. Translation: CASSSLGQGGYNSPLHF.

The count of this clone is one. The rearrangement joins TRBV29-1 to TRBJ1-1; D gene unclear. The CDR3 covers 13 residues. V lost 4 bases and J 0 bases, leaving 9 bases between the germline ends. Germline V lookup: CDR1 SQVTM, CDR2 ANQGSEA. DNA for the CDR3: TGCAGCGTTGCGGGGATTTTGAACACTGAAGCTTTCTTT. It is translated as CSVAGILNTEAFF.

The CDR3 coding sequence is TGTGCCAGCAGCTTCGGGGTAGAGACCCAGTACTTC. Encoded protein: CASSFGVETQYF. J is TRBJ2-5 and V is TRBV7-8; D is perhaps TRBD2 (5 bases). Germline V gene data show CDR1 as SGHVS and CDR2 as FQNEAQ. Trimming shortened V by 3 bases and J by 4 bases, and 6 bases separated the two germline ends. The CDR3 is 12 amino acids.

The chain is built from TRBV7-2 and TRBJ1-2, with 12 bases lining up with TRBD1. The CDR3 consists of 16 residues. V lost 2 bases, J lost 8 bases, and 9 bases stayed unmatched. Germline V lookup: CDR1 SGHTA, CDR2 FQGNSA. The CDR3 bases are TGTGCCAGCAGCTTATATTCGGGACAGGGGGCTCAAGGCTACACCTTC. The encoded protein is CASSLYSGQGAQGYTF.